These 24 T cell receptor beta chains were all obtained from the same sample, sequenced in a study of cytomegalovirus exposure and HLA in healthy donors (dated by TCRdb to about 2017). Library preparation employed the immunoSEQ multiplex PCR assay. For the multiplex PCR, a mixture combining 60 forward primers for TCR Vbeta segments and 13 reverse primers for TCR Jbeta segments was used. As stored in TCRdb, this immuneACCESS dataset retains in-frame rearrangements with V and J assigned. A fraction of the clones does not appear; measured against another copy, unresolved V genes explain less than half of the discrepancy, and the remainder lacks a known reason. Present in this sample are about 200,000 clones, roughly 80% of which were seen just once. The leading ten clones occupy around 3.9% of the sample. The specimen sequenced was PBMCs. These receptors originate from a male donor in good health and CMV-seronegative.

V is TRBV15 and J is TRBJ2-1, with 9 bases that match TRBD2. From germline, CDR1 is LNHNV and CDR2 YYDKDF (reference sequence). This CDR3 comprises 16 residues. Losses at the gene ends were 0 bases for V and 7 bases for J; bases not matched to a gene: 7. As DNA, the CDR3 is TGTGCCACCAGCAGAGATCAGGGACTAGCCCTAAATGAGCAGTTCTTC. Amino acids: CATSRDQGLALNEQFF.

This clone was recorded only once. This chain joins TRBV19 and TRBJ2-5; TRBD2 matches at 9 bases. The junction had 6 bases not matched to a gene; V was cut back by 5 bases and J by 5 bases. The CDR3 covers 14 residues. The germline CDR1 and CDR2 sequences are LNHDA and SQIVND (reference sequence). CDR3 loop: CASSLTSGYETQYF. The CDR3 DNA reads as TGTGCCAGTAGTCTGACTAGCGGATACGAGACCCAGTACTTC.

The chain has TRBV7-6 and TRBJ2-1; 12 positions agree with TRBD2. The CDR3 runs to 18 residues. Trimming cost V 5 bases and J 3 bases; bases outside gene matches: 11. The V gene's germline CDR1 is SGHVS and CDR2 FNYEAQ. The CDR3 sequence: CASSQPLAGGPNYNEQFF. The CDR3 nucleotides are TGTGCCAGCAGCCAGCCTCTAGCGGGAGGGCCGAACTACAATGAGCAGTTCTTC.

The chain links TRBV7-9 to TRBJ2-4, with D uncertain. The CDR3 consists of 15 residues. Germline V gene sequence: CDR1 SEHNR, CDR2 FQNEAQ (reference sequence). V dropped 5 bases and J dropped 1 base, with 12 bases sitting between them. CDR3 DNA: TGTGCCAGCAGCCACGTGGTCTACGCCAAAAACATTCAGTACTTC. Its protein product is CASSHVVYAKNIQYF.

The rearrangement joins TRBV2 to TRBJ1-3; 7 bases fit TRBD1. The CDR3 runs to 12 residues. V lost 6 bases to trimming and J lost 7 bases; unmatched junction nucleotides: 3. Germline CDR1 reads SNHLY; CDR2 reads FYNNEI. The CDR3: CASRSQGNTIYF. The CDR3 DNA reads TGTGCCAGCAGGTCACAGGGGAACACCATATATTTT.

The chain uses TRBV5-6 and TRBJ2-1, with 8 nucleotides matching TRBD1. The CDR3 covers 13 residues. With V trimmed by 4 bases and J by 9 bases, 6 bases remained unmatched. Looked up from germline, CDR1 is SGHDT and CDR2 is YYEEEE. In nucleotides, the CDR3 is TGTGCCAGCAGCGGCTGGACAGGGATTGAGCAGTTCTTC. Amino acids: CASSGWTGIEQFF.

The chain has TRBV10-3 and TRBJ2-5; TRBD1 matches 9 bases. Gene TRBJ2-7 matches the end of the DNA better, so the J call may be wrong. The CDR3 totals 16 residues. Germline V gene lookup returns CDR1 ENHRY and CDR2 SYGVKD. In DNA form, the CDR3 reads TGTGCCATCAGTGTGAAGGAAGGGACAGGGTCCTACGAGCAGTACTTC. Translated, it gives CAISVKEGTGSYEQYF.

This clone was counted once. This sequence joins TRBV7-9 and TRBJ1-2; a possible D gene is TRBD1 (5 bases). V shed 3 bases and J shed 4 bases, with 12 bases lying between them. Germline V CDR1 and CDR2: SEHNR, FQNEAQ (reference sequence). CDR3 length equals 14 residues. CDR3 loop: CASSFVQGAYGYTF. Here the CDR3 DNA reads TGTGCCAGCAGCTTCGTCCAGGGCGCCTATGGCTACACCTTC. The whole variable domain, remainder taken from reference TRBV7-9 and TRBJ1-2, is DTGVSQNPRHKITKRGQNVTFRCDPISEHNRLYWYRQTLGQGPEFLTYFQNEAQLEKSRLLSDRFSAERPKGSFSTLEIQRTEQGDSAMYLCASSFVQGAYGYTFGSGTRLTVV.

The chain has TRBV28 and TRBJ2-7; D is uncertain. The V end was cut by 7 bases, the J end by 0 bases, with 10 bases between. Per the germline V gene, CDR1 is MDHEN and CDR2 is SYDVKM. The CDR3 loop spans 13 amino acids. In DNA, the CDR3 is TGTGCCAGCAAGCCGGGTTCCTCCTACGAGCAGTACTTC. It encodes CASKPGSSYEQYF.

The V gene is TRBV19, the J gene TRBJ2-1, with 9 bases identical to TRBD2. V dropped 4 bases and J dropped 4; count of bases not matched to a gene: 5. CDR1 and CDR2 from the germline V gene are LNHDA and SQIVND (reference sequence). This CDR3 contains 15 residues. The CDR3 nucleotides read TGTGCCAGTAGTAAGCCAGCGGGAGGATACAATGAGCAGTTCTTC. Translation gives CASSKPAGGYNEQFF.

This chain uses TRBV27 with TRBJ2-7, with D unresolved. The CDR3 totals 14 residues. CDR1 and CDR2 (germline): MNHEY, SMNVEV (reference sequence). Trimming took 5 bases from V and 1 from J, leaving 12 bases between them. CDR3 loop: CASSHRTLSYEQYF. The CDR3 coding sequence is TGTGCCAGCAGTCACCGAACTCTATCCTACGAGCAGTACTTC.

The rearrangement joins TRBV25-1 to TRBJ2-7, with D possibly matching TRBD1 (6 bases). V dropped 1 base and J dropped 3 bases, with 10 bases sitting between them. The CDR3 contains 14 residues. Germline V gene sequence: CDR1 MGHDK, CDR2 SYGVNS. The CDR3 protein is CASSESGDLYEQYF. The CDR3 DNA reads TGTGCCAGCAGTGAATCAGGGGACCTCTACGAGCAGTACTTC.

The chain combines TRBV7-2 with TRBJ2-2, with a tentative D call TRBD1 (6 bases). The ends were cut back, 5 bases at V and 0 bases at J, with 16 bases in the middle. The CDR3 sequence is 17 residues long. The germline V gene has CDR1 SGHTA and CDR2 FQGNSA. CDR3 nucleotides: TGTGCCAGCAGCCCAGACACAGGGTCCGCGAACACCGGGGAGCTGTTTTTT. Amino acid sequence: CASSPDTGSANTGELFF.

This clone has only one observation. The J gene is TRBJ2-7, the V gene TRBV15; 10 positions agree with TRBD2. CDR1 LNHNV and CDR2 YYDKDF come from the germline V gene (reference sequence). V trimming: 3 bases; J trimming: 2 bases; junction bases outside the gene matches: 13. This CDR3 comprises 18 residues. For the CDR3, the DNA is TGTGCCACCAGCAGCGATAGGCTCGGACTAGCGGTAACCTACGAGCAGTACTTC. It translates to CATSSDRLGLAVTYEQYF.

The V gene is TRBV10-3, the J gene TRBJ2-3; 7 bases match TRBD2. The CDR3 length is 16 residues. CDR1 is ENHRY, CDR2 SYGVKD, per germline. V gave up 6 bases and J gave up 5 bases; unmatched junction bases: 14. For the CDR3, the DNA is TGTGCCATCAGGAAAACTAGCGTAACTACGGGAGATACGCAGTATTTT. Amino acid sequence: CAIRKTSVTTGDTQYF.

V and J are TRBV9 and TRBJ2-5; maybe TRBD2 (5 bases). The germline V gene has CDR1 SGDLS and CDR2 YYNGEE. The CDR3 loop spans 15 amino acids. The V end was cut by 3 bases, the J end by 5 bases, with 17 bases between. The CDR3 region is CASSATSNLRETQYF. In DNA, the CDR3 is TGTGCCAGCAGCGCCACTAGTAATCTTCGGGAGACCCAGTACTTC.

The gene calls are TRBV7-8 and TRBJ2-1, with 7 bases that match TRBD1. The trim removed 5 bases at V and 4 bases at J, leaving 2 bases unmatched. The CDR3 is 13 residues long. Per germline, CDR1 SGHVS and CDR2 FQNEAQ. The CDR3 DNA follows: TGTGCCAGCAGCCCGGGACAGTACAATGAGCAGTTCTTC. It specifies CASSPGQYNEQFF.

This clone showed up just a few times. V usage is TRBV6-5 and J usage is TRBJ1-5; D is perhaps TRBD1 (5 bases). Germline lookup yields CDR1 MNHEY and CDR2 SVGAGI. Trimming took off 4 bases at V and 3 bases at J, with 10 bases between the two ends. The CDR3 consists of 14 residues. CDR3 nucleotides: TGTGCCAGCAGTTTGGGGGGTGACAATCAGCCCCAGCATTTT. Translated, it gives CASSLGGDNQPQHF.

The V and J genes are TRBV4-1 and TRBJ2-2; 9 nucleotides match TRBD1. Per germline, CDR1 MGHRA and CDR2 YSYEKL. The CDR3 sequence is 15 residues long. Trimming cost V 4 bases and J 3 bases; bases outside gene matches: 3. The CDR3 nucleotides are TGCGCCAGCAGCCTTCGGACAGGGGACACCGGGGAGCTGTTTTTT. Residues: CASSLRTGDTGELFF.

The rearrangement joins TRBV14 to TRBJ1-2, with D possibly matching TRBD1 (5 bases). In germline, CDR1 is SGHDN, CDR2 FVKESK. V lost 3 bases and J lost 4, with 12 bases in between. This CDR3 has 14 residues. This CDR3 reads CASSHREDPYGYTF. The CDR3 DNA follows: TGTGCCAGCAGCCACAGGGAGGACCCCTATGGCTACACCTTC.

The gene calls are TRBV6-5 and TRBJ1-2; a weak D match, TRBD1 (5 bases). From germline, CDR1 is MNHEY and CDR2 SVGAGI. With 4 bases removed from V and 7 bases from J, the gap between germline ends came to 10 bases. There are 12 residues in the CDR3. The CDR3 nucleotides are TGTGCCAGCAGTTCAGGGATTGGTGGCTACACCTTC. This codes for CASSSGIGGYTF.

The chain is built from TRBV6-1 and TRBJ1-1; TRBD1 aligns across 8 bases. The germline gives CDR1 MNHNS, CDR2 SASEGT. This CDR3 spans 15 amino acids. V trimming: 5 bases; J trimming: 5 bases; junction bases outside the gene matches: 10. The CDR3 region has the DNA TGTGCCAGCAGTCCTCATTCGACAGGGGCGACTGAAGCTTTCTTT. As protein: CASSPHSTGATEAFF.

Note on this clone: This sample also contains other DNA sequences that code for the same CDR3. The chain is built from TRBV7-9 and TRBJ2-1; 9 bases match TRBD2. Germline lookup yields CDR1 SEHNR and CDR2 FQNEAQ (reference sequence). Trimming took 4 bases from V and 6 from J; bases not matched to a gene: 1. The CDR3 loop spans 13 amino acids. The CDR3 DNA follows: TGTGCCAGCAGCTCGACTAGCGGCAATGAGCAGTTCTTC. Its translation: CASSSTSGNEQFF.

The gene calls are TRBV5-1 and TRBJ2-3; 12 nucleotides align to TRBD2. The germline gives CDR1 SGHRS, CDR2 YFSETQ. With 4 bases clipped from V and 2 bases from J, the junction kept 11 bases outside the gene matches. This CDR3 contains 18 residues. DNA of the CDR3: TGCGCCAGCAGCCTTGGACTAGCGGGATGCACTTACACAGATACGCAGTATTTT. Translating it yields CASSLGLAGCTYTDTQYF.